This T cell receptor beta chain was identified in a study of cytomegalovirus exposure and HLA in healthy donors (dated by TCRdb to about 2017). With regard to the full study: In an earlier analysis of 587 of the donors, 276 Gb of sequence data and just under 120 million unique TCR beta sequences from roughly 190 million T cells were reported. High-throughput TCR immunosequencing, statistical association of individual TCRs with disease status, and machine learning were combined to predict cytomegalovirus infection status. Class I and class II HLA loci were covered by the typing at four-digit resolution. All discovery cohort repertoires had been generated using a single sequencing platform. The genetic ancestry cluster associated with self-reported Caucasian donors included about 84% of the roughly 360 genotyped donors. A later analysis re-examined previously published TCR beta repertoires from more than 550 donors and added high-resolution HLA genotyping to investigate patterns of TCR occurrence. Because of strong linkage in the cohort, a handful of DR-DQ haplotypes were treated as single units for association and clustering. The T cell repertoires of 666 subjects were profiled by immunosequencing and related to cytomegalovirus serostatus. Rather than drawing on any new phenotypic data, the later analysis identified candidate immune exposures from TCR beta sequences and the way those sequences occurred across donors. A later genetic analysis took genome-wide SNP genotypes for about three fifths of the roughly 700 donors and used that subset as a discovery cohort. Alongside the repertoire data, information on donor age, sex, ethnicity and CMV serostatus was compiled. An earlier analysis of around 640 of the donors used high-throughput TCR beta sequencing to judge whether each TCR beta V gene segment behaved as functional or pseudogenic. The study was designed to test whether signatures of past pathogen exposure could be identified by cataloging public T cell receptors. Roughly 300 gigabases of sequencing data and tens of millions of unique TCR sequences were included in an early release covering several hundred HLA-typed donors. Among some 400 genotyped donors of the cohort, an average of around 250,000 unique TCR beta nucleotide sequences was sequenced per donor, of which about 19% were non-productive. The number of donors typed differed by locus, with 629-630 for A, B, C, DRB1 and DQB1, around 520 for DQA1, about 610 for DPA1, and approximately 470 for DPB1. Besides the first cohort of approximately 670 subjects, a separate validation cohort made up of 120 different subjects was used. Paper-wide results and their limitations: According to a later analysis, most CMV-associated TCR beta chains appeared to be HLA-restricted, and the HLA associations seemed to be driven largely by CMV exposure. The authors suggested that the approach could potentially be extended to other disease states and immunological phenotypes. In a later genetic analysis, fewer N-insertions in productive TCRs were reported among donors in an Asian-associated ancestry cluster than the 666-donor mean. Specific HLA alleles were associated with some 15,000 TCR beta sequences at a false discovery rate of 0.05 in a later analysis. Because counts were too low, roughly 16 rarely observed V segments, including chromosome 9 orphons, were left out of the earlier analysis of 587 of the donors. A later analysis found that TCR association rates varied across HLA loci, with DRB1 alleles showing the most associated TCRs and HLA-C alleles the fewest. CMV serostatus was the only immune exposure information available for the cohort. This cohort had only TCR beta chains sequenced, and the lack of alpha or paired-chain data limited which features could be detected. A later analysis reported that several top co-occurrence clusters appeared linked to parvovirus B19, influenza, CMV and Epstein-Barr virus. In an earlier analysis of under 600 of the donors, most TCR beta V segments were observed in productive rearrangements about 87% or about 30% of the time, broadly matching IMGT annotations. A cluster of highly shared sequence variants was judged likely to be a technical artifact of the sequencing pipeline. Strong co-occurrence of HLA alleles, especially DR and DQ, made assigning TCR associations to individual alleles difficult. Sequencing depth was assumed to be roughly uniform across donors in the presence/absence analyses, though that assumption may not hold. Some IMGT-functional V segments, including TRBV6-2 and TRBV6-3, could not be told apart with the 87-base-pair reads, so those segments were excluded. A further reported finding was that TCR beta sequences accurately predicted the HLA-A and HLA-B alleles for most subjects in the first cohort. Most TCR sequences were observed very rarely across donors, whereas some public TCRs were present in many individuals. The classifier was reported to diagnose cytomegalovirus status with high specificity and sensitivity in both the original cohort and the validation cohort. Because some donors lacked HLA typing at each locus, the association tests relied only on the typed subset. Compared with equally common non-associated chains, HLA-associated TCR beta chains in a later analysis were more clonally expanded and had lower generation probabilities. An association between a missense DCLRE1C variant and V-gene and J-gene trimming of TCR beta chains was found in a later genetic analysis and replicated in an independent cohort. A few of the identified cytomegalovirus-associated TCR beta chains were confirmed in vitro to be specific for cytomegalovirus antigens. In the study, approximately 160 TCR beta chains were listed as associated with cytomegalovirus. Correlated functional status among segregating V segments might be attributable to linkage disequilibrium, but an unknown experimental factor could not be ruled out.

The CDR3 holds 15 amino acids from the cysteine to the phenylalanine. CDR3 DNA only is kept here, 45 bases in frame from base 1. At the junction V is shortened by 10 bases and J by 5 bases; bases outside the gene matches: 7. According to the germline V gene, CDR1 reads MNHNS and CDR2 reads SASEGT. The cohort was made up of around 720 healthy bone marrow donors. At the time of sampling, every cohort member was nominally healthy, though immune exposures that went unrecorded were likely present. The donor tested CMV seropositive, placing the donor among the 289 seropositive members of the cohort. Each donor provided a peripheral blood sample, and peripheral blood mononuclear cells were used for TCR beta sequencing. The Qiagen DNeasy Blood Extraction Kit was used to extract genomic DNA from the blood cell samples. Note on this clone: No antigen is known for it. Base quality data are lacking; no much larger clone is found one base away.

The method behind the library was the immunoSEQ multiplex PCR assay. The multiplex PCR relied on a mix of 60 forward primers for TCR Vbeta segments and 13 reverse primers for TCR Jbeta segments. The CDR3 region of rearranged TCR beta genes was amplified from genomic DNA by a multiplex PCR assay. The Illumina HiSeq System was used to sequence the amplified TCR beta libraries as 87-base-pair reads. The study's processing was this. In a later analysis, 77 million or so unique TCR beta chains were counted across the roughly 670 repertoires, and roughly 11 million of these chains were shared by at least two donors. Raw reads were error-corrected and collapsed into unique sequences with a nearest-neighbor algorithm that merged closely related sequences to remove PCR and sequencing errors. V, D and J gene segments were assigned by aligning CDR3 sequences to IMGT reference sequences. For a sequence to be retained, a match of at least six nucleotides was required to both a V gene segment and a J gene segment. Rearrangements were called productive when the CDR3 lacked stop codons and stayed in frame with V and J; all others were non-productive. Following IMGT convention, CDR3 was defined as the stretch from the second conserved V-encoded cysteine to the conserved J-encoded phenylalanine. In an earlier analysis of just under 600 of the donors, sequences lacking an unambiguous match to a single V gene segment were excluded. An earlier analysis of 550 to 650 of the donors classified V segments as functional when productive rearrangements were above 56.7% and as segregating when the standard deviation between donors was above 5%. A statistical classification framework was built to diagnose cytomegalovirus status from the catalog of TCR beta chain sequences. In a later analysis, TCR nucleotide sequences were compared against IMGT/GENE-DB human TR gene sequences so that V and J genes could be assigned. The TCRdist pipeline was used in a later analysis to assign CDR3 sequences and most-parsimonious VDJ recombination scenarios. In a later analysis, every TCR beta chain was defined by the combination of its CDR3 amino acid sequence and its V-gene family, and reads without a unique V-gene family were dropped. In a later analysis, 450 to 600 highly shared, low-generation-probability nucleotide sequences were removed to address suspected cross-contamination and a sequencing artifact. For each public chain, a later analysis derived a clonal expansion index from normalized ranks of inferred template counts within each repertoire. In a later analysis, generation probabilities were computed with a VDJ recombination model fitted to out-of-frame rearrangements, and the resulting probabilities were checked against IGoR. Hypergeometric tests were used in a later analysis to score TCR-TCR, TCR-HLA and TCR-CMV co-occurrence, with a repertoire-size bias correction applied to the TCR pairs. A later analysis estimated false discovery rates by permuting HLA or CMV assignments 20 times. In a later analysis, co-occurring TCRs were grouped using DBSCAN, and TCRdist sequence similarity was added for clustering within HLA-allele-positive subsets. For co-occurrence clustering, repertoires with fewer than 30,000 or more than 120,000 public chains were excluded, along with four to six repertoires with anomalous nucleotide sharing. The clones in this table, taken by TCRdb from immuneACCESS, are in-frame only. Not every clone is retained; where verified, under half of the shortfall comes from an unresolved V gene, and the cause of the rest is unknown. The DNA gave D and trimming, while V, J and clone size come from that table. The sample profile shows 150,000 to 200,000 clones; more than 60% of them were found once. The ten largest make up roughly 12% of the sample.

The receptor was derived from a young man in good health and CMV-seropositive. The chain is assembled from TRBV6-1 and TRBJ2-3; a stretch of 15 junction bases matches TRBD2. Specimen: PBMCs. The bases read TGTGCCATCGTCGGACTAGCGGGAGGGTTAGATACGCAGTATTTT. The resulting protein is CAIVGLAGGLDTQYF.